One T cell receptor (beta chain) is described in this entry. What it recognizes is unknown. Trimming cost V 1 base and J 4 bases; bases outside gene matches: 7. CDR3 length: 16 residues. Germline V gene lookup returns CDR1 DFQATT and CDR2 SNEGSKA (reference sequence). This specimen comes from a study of post-analysis software for immune sequencing data. Study details: Included courses were relapsing-remitting and secondary progressive multiple sclerosis; progressive-relapsing multiple sclerosis was also included.

Study-wide results and limits: Diversity measured as normalized Chao1 was significantly lower in multiple sclerosis patients than in controls. Batch-mates among the samples co-clustered strongly by F measure. Compared with controls, patients had more of five TRBV segments, including TRBV5-6, TRBV5-1 and TRBV20-1.

Built from TCR beta cDNA, the libraries had unique molecular identifiers in them. Yield was around 500,000 cDNA molecules from around 0.96 to 9.9 million T cells. Via MiXCR, TCRdb re-called the PCR reads, giving one row per CDR3 protein. This sample yields about 460,000 distinct CDR3 sequences, of which under 55% are seen a single time; 12% belongs to the top ten. This TCR was sampled from a girl aged 5 to 17 with multiple sclerosis. This chain links TRBV20-1 with TRBJ2-6, with 7 bases aligning to TRBD1. Input material: blood. CDR3 sequence (DNA): TGCAGTGCTAGAGTCCCGACAGGGACCGGGGCCAACGTCCTGACTTTC. Protein: CSARVPTGTGANVLTF.